The 26 T cell receptor beta chains reported below all come from one sample, sequenced in a study of Japanese encephalitis immunity and Zika vaccine responses. Peptide pools at about 0.94 ug/mL each stimulated CFSE-labeled PBMCs over an approximately six-day culture. Each CDR3 protein is one row after TCRdb ran MiXCR on the 5' RACE reads. The sample contains 200 or so distinct CDR3 sequences, roughly 5% of which appear only once. The material was antigen-activated CD8+ T cells from blood, cultured, obtained during a Zika inactivated vaccine study. All receptors derive from an adult man who received an inactivated Zika virus vaccine.

This clonotype is judged medium-sized (0.01 to 0.1%). The chain recombines TRBV20-1 with TRBJ1-2; 8 bases are shared with TRBD1. Trimming cost V 3 bases and J 3 bases; bases outside gene matches: 9. The CDR3 is made up of 15 amino acids. Germline CDR1 and CDR2: DFQATT and SNEGSKA (reference sequence). CDR3 coding DNA: TGCAGTGCTAGTACCGCCCTGACAGGGGACTATGGCTACACCTTC. Encoded protein: CSASTALTGDYGYTF.

This clonotype is large in the sample. The J gene is TRBJ2-1, the V gene TRBV7-6, with D perhaps being TRBD1 or TRBD2 (6 bases each). V was shortened by 5 bases and J by 6 bases, with 17 bases between the two germline ends. The CDR3 covers 15 residues. Per the germline V gene, CDR1 is SGHVS and CDR2 is FNYEAQ. Here the CDR3 DNA reads TGTGCCAGCAGCCCGGGGGCAGGGCCACGCAATGAGCAGTTCTTC. Its translation: CASSPGAGPRNEQFF. Filled out from reference TRBV7-6 and TRBJ2-1, the complete variable domain reads GAGVSQSPRYKVTKRGQDVALRCDPISGHVSLYWYRQALGQGPEFLTYFNYEAQQDKSGLPNDRFSAERPEGSISTLTIQRTEQRDSAMYRCASSPGAGPRNEQFFGPGTRLTVL.

Relative to its sample, this clonotype is large. The V and J genes are TRBV4-3 and TRBJ2-7; either TRBD1 or TRBD2 may supply D (7 bases each). The CDR3 consists of 17 residues. Trimming removed 1 base at V and 2 bases at J, with 18 bases between. Germline CDR1 is LGHNA and CDR2 is YSLEER. The CDR3 DNA reads as TGCGCCAGCAGCCAAGTCCGGGACCAGGGGGGGACCTACGAGCAGTACTTC. This translates into CASSQVRDQGGTYEQYF.

By proportion, this clonotype is medium-sized. The chain joins TRBV4-3 to TRBJ1-1; D unclear. CDR1 and CDR2 from the germline V gene are LGHNA and YSLEER. The length of the CDR3 is 14 residues. With 1 base removed from V and 1 base from J, the gap between germline ends came to 7 bases. The CDR3 DNA follows: TGCGCCAGCAGCCAAGGCTCAGAGAACACTGAAGCTTTCTTT. Translated, it gives CASSQGSENTEAFF.

This clonotype is deemed large (0.1 to 1%). The chain carries TRBV4-3 and TRBJ2-5; TRBD1 might be the D (6 bases). CDR3 length: 14 residues. Germline CDR1 is LGHNA and CDR2 is YSLEER. The V gene lost 1 base and the J gene lost 4 bases, with 10 bases spanning the gap. The CDR3 nucleotides read TGCGCCAGCAGCCAAGTTGGGGGCTTAGAGACCCAGTACTTC. This codes for CASSQVGGLETQYF.

Worth noting for this clonotype: A read error is the likely source, as a far larger clone sits one nucleotide away. V and J are TRBV4-3 and TRBJ2-7, with 12 bases fitting TRBD1. Germline CDR1 is LGHNA and CDR2 is YSLEER. The CDR3 length is 15 residues. Unmatched junction bases numbered 5, after V lost 1 base and J lost 7 bases. CDR3 sequence reads: CASSQVGQGAHEQYF. CDR3 bases: TGCGCCAGCAGCCAAGTGGGACAGGGGGCGCATGAGCAGTACTTC.

This clonotype rates as large. The chain uses TRBV4-3 and TRBJ1-1; TRBD1 is a possible D gene (5 bases). Trimming took 1 base from V and 0 from J, leaving 9 bases between them. Germline values: CDR1 LGHNA, CDR2 YSLEER. CDR3 size: 15 residues. CDR3 loop: CASSQVGGLNTEAFF. CDR3 DNA sequence: TGCGCCAGCAGCCAAGTTGGGGGATTGAACACTGAAGCTTTCTTT.

By sample fraction, this clonotype is large. The chain couples TRBV4-3 to TRBJ1-2, with D uncertain. The CDR3 is made up of 14 amino acids. Per germline, CDR1 LGHNA and CDR2 YSLEER. The V gene lost 1 base and the J gene lost 4 bases, with 10 bases spanning the gap. The DNA for the CDR3 is TGCGCCAGCAGCCAAGTTTCAAGCGGCTATGGCTACACCTTC. Translation gives CASSQVSSGYGYTF.

This clonotype ranks as hyperexpanded. The chain combines TRBV4-3 with TRBJ2-7; possible D gene TRBD1, 6 bases. The CDR3 sequence is 16 residues long. Trimming took 1 base from V and 2 from J, leaving 15 bases between them. CDR1 and CDR2 from the germline V gene are LGHNA and YSLEER. Here the CDR3 DNA reads TGCGCCAGCAGCCAAGGGGGCCAGGGGTCCCCCTACGAGCAGTACTTC. This encodes CASSQGGQGSPYEQYF.

This clonotype rates as hyperexpanded. J is TRBJ1-1 and V is TRBV4-3; D not certain. V dropped 0 bases and J dropped 0 bases, with 14 bases sitting between them. In germline, CDR1 is LGHNA, CDR2 YSLEER. CDR3 length: 17 amino acids. The CDR3 sequence: CASSQDGGEPVNTEAFF. CDR3 bases: TGCGCCAGCAGCCAAGATGGTGGAGAGCCGGTGAACACTGAAGCTTTCTTT.

In its sample, this clonotype ranks as hyperexpanded. This chain uses TRBV4-3 with TRBJ2-7, with 9 bases aligning to TRBD2. V trimming: 4 bases; J trimming: 5 bases; junction bases outside the gene matches: 9. The CDR3 runs to 15 residues. Per germline, CDR1 LGHNA and CDR2 YSLEER. For the CDR3, the DNA is TGCGCCAGCAGCCTGGTTAGCGGGGGACTCAACGAGCAGTACTTC. Translating gives CASSLVSGGLNEQYF.

This clonotype is medium-sized within its sample. The chain has TRBV2 and TRBJ1-3, with D possibly being TRBD1 (6 bases). The CDR3 covers 16 residues. Trimming stripped 6 bases from V and 6 bases from J, with 21 bases between. Germline-derived CDR1 and CDR2 are SNHLY and FYNNEI. CDR3 nucleotide sequence: TGTGCCAGCAGGGACCCGGACAGCCTGCCCCAAAACACCATATATTTT. It specifies CASRDPDSLPQNTIYF. The full variable domain, in which reference TRBV2 and TRBJ1-3 provide the parts outside the CDR3, is EPEVTQTPSHQVTQMGQEVILRCVPISNHLYFYWYRQILGQKVEFLVSFYNNEISEKSEIFDDQFSVERPDGSNFTLKIRSTKLEDSAMYFCASRDPDSLPQNTIYFGEGSWLTVV.

Within the sample, this clonotype is hyperexpanded. V and J are TRBV6-1 and TRBJ1-4; no definite D call. The CDR3 is 13 residues long. The V gene lost 11 bases and the J gene lost 4 bases, with 14 bases spanning the gap. Per the germline V gene, CDR1 is MNHNS and CDR2 is SASEGT. This CDR3 reads CAPTVENNEKLFF. DNA of the CDR3: TGTGCCCCCACGGTGGAGAATAATGAAAAACTGTTTTTT.

By frequency in the sample, this clonotype is large. V gene TRBV4-3 combines with J gene TRBJ2-7; the match to TRBD1 covers 12 bases. The CDR3 runs 16 residues. Looked up from germline, CDR1 is LGHNA and CDR2 is YSLEER. V lost 0 bases to trimming and J lost 7 bases; unmatched junction nucleotides: 7. The CDR3 region is CASSQDWDRGLGEQYF. In DNA form, the CDR3 reads TGCGCCAGCAGCCAAGATTGGGACAGGGGGCTGGGAGAGCAGTACTTC.

By share, this clonotype ranks as large. The chain carries TRBV4-3 and TRBJ2-7; D could derive from TRBD1 or TRBD2 (6 bases each). V lost 8 bases and J lost 0, with 17 bases in between. Germline values: CDR1 LGHNA, CDR2 YSLEER. The CDR3 contains 15 residues. DNA of the CDR3: TGCGCCAGCCGGGCGGGAAACAGGGACTCCTACGAGCAGTACTTC. This codes for CASRAGNRDSYEQYF.

This clonotype qualifies as hyperexpanded (1% or more). The chain links TRBV4-3 to TRBJ1-1; possible D gene TRBD1, 6 bases. Trimming took off 3 bases at V and 5 bases at J, with 22 bases between the two ends. The CDR3 contains 17 residues. In germline, CDR1 is LGHNA, CDR2 YSLEER. CDR3: CASSQGGRIGKSTEAFF. In DNA, the CDR3 is TGCGCCAGCAGCCAGGGGGGGCGGATAGGGAAGAGTACTGAAGCTTTCTTT.

This clonotype is large by share. The genes are TRBV3-1 and TRBJ1-4; 10 bases line up with TRBD1. Germline lookup yields CDR1 LGHDT and CDR2 YNNKEL (reference sequence). The CDR3 contains 16 residues. With 8 bases clipped from V and 8 bases from J, the junction kept 14 bases outside the gene matches. CDR3 nucleotide sequence: TGTGCCAGCGCCCGACAGGGGGCACGTGTAGGGGAAAAACTGTTTTTT. Its translation is CASARQGARVGEKLFF. The full variable domain, with the rest looked up from reference TRBV3-1 and TRBJ1-4, is DTAVSQTPKYLVTQMGNDKSIKCEQNLGHDTMYWYKQDSKKFLKIMFSYNNKELIINETVPNRFSPKSPDKAHLNLHINSLELGDSAVYFCASARQGARVGEKLFFGSGTQLSVL.

This clonotype is deemed medium-sized. In DNA, the CDR3 is TGCGCCAGCAGCGGGGGGCAGACTGAAGCTTTCTTT. This encodes CASSGGQTEAFF. The V gene is TRBV4-3, the J gene TRBJ1-1; D is possibly TRBD1 (6 bases). In germline, CDR1 is LGHNA, CDR2 YSLEER. The CDR3 contains 12 residues. V lost 5 bases and J 5 bases, leaving 9 bases between the germline ends.

Comment on this clonotype: A much more abundant neighbour one base away suggests this may be a read error. The CDR3 reads CASNQTGFTEAFF. The CDR3 coding sequence is TGCGCCAGCAACCAGACAGGGTTCACTGAAGCTTTCTTT. The chain carries TRBV4-3 and TRBJ1-1; 7 bases map to TRBD1. This CDR3 has 13 residues. Losses at the gene ends were 7 bases for V and 4 bases for J; bases not matched to a gene: 6. The germline CDR1 and CDR2 sequences are LGHNA and YSLEER.

This clonotype is labeled as large. This sequence joins TRBV4-3 and TRBJ1-1, with 7 positions matching TRBD1. The germline gives CDR1 LGHNA, CDR2 YSLEER. With V trimmed by 8 bases and J by 4 bases, 4 bases remained unmatched. The length of the CDR3 is 12 residues. CDR3 protein: CASSGDSTEAFF. In nucleotides, the CDR3 is TGCGCCAGCTCCGGGGACAGCACTGAAGCTTTCTTT.

This clonotype is termed hyperexpanded. The chain uses TRBV4-3 and TRBJ2-1, with a tentative D call TRBD2 (7 bases). This CDR3 spans 15 amino acids. CDR1 and CDR2 (germline): LGHNA, YSLEER. V gave up 8 bases and J gave up 5 bases, with 19 bases separating them. The CDR3 DNA follows: TGCGCCAGCGGCGAGAGGGGGGGGAGAGACAATGAGCAGTTCTTC. Protein product: CASGERGGRDNEQFF.

This clonotype qualifies as hyperexpanded (1% or more). The chain recombines TRBV4-3 with TRBJ2-2, with a tentative D call TRBD1 (6 bases). This CDR3 comprises 15 residues. Germline loops: CDR1 LGHNA, CDR2 YSLEER. Trimming pared 4 bases from V and 3 bases from J, leaving 12 bases between. The CDR3 region is CASSPTGVDTGELFF. The CDR3 nucleotides are TGCGCCAGCAGCCCGACAGGCGTTGACACCGGGGAGCTGTTTTTT.

This clonotype is large in the sample. The V call is TRBV6-5, the J call TRBJ1-5; a possible D gene is TRBD1 (5 bases). V was trimmed by 6 bases and J by 0 bases, leaving 15 bases between them. CDR1 is MNHEY, CDR2 SVGAGI, per germline. CDR3 length: 16 amino acids. The CDR3 nucleotides read TGTGCCAGCAGCTCGGGGACCCAGTATAGCAATCAGCCCCAGCATTTT. Residues: CASSSGTQYSNQPQHF.

By share of the sample, this clonotype is large. This chain links TRBV4-3 with TRBJ1-1; unclear D gene. V lost 0 bases, J lost 3 bases, and 11 bases lay in between. Per germline, CDR1 LGHNA and CDR2 YSLEER. The CDR3 length is 15 residues. Here the CDR3 reads CASSQDSPAYTEAFF. DNA of the CDR3: TGCGCCAGCAGCCAAGACTCGCCAGCGTACACTGAAGCTTTCTTT.

This clonotype counts as medium-sized. The chain uses TRBV19 and TRBJ1-5; a weak D match, TRBD1 (5 bases). Trimming pared 5 bases from V and 2 bases from J, leaving 7 bases between. Looked up from germline, CDR1 is LNHDA and CDR2 is SQIVND (reference sequence). This CDR3 is 13 amino acids long. The CDR3 nucleotides read TGTGCCAGTAGTCTGACAGGCAATCAGCCCCAGCATTTT. As protein: CASSLTGNQPQHF.

This clonotype counts as large. The chain combines TRBV4-3 with TRBJ1-1, with D hard to call. The germline V gene has CDR1 LGHNA and CDR2 YSLEER. V lost 3 bases and J 7 bases, leaving 15 bases between the germline ends. The CDR3 sequence is 14 residues long. The CDR3 sequence: CASSHPSDGSEAFF. CDR3 nucleotides: TGCGCCAGCAGCCACCCCTCGGACGGCAGTGAAGCTTTCTTT.